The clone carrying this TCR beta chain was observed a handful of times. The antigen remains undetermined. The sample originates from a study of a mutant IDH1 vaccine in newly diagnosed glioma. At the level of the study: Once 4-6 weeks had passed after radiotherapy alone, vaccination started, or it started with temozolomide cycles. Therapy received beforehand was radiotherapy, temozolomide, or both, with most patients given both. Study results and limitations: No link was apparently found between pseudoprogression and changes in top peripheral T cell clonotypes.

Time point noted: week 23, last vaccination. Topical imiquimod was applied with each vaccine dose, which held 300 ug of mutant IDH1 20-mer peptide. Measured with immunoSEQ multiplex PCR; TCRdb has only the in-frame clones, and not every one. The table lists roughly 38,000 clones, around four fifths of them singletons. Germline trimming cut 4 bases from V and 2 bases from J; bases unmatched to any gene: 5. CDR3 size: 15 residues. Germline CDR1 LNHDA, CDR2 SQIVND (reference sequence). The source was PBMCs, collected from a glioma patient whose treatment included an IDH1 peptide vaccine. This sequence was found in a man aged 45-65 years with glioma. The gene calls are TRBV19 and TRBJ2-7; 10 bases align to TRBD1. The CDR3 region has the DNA TGTGCCAGTAGTACCGGACAGGGGGGAACCTACGAGCAGTACTTC. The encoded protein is CASSTGQGGTYEQYF.